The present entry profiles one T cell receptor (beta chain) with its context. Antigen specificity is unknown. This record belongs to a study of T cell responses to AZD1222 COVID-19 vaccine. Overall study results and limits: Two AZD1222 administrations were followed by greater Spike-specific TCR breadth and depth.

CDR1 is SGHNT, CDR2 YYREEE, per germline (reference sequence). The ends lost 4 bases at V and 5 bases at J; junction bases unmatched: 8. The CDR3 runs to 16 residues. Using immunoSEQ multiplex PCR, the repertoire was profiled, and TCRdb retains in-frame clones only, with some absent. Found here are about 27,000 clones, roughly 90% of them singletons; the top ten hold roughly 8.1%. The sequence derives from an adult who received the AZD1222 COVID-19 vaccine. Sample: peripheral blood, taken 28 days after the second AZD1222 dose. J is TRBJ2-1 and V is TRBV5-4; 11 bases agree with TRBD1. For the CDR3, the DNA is TGTGCCAGCAGCATCCGGGACAGGGGGGACCACAATGAGCAGTTCTTC. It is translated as CASSIRDRGDHNEQFF. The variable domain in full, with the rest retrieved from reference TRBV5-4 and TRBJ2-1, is ETGVTQSPTHLIKTRGQQVTLRCSSQSGHNTVSWYQQALGQGPQFIFQYYREEENGRGNFPPRFSGLQFPNYSSELNVNALELDDSALYLCASSIRDRGDHNEQFFGPGTRLTVL.